The TCR beta chain under discussion was sequenced for a study of blood T cell repertoires in COVID-19. V was cut by 1 base and J by 6 bases, with 8 bases left in between. This CDR3 has 13 amino acids. TCRdb keeps only in-frame clones here, not all; method: immunoSEQ multiplex PCR. The table includes just over 300,000 clones, about nine tenths detected once. Sequencing was done on a sample of PBMCs or T cells enriched from blood (not recorded which). The sequence derives from a man aged 25-40 years who had recovered from COVID-19. This rearrangement joins TRBV12-3 or TRBV12-4 to TRBJ2-3; tentative D call: TRBD2 (5 bases). The CDR3: CASSLGLRDTQYF. DNA for the CDR3: TGTGCCAGCAGTTTAGGACTAAGGGATACGCAGTATTTT.